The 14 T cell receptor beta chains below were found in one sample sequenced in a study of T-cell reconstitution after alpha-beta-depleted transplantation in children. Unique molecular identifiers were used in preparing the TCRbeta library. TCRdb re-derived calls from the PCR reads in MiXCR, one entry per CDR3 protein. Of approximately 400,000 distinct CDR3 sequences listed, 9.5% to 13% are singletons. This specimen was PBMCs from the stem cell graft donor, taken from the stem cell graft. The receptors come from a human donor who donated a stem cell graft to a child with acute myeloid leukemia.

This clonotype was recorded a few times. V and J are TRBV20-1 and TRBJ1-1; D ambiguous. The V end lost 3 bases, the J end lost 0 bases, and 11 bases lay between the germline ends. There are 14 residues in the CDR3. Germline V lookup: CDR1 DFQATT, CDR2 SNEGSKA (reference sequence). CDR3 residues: CSARRRNLNTEAFF. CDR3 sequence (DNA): TGCAGTGCTAGGAGACGGAACCTGAACACTGAAGCTTTCTTT.

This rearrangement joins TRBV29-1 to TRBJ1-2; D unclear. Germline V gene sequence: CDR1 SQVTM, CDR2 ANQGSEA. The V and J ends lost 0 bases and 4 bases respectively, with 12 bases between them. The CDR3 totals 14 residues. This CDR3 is CSVEDTLEVYGYTF. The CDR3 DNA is TGCAGCGTTGAAGATACCCTCGAGGTCTATGGCTACACCTTC.

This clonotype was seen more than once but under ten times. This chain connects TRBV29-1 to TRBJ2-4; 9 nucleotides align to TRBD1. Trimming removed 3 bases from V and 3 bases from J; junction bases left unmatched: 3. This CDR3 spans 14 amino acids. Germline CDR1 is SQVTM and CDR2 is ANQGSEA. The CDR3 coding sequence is TGCAGCGTTGAGAGACAGGGGGACAAAAACATTCAGTACTTC. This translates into CSVERQGDKNIQYF.

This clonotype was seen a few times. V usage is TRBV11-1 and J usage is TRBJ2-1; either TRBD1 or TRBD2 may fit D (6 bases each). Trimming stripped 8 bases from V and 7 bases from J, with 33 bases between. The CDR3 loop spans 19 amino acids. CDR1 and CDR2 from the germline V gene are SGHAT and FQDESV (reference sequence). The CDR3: CASLMGSNWRGVAENEQFF. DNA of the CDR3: TGTGCCAGCCTTATGGGCTCGAATTGGAGGGGGGTAGCCGAGAATGAGCAGTTCTTC.

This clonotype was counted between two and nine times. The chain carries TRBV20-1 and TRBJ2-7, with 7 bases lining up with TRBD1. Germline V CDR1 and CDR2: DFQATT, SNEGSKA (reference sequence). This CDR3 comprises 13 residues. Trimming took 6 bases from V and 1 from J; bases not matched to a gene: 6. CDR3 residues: CSAEDRASYEQYF. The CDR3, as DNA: TGCAGTGCCGAAGACAGGGCATCCTACGAGCAGTACTTC.

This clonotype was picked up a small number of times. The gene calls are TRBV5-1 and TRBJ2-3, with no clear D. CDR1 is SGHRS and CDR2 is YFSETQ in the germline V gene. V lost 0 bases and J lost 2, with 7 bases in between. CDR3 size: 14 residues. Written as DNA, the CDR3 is TGCGCCAGCAGCTTGGTCAGGCCCACAGATACGCAGTATTTT. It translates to CASSLVRPTDTQYF.

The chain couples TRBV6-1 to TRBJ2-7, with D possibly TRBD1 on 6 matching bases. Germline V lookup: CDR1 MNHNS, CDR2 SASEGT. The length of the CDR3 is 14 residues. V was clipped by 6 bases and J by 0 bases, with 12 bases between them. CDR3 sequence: CASSPYRDSYEQYF. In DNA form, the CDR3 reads TGTGCCAGCAGCCCCTACAGGGACTCCTACGAGCAGTACTTC.

CDR3 DNA sequence: TGTGCCAGCAGCTTAGCGGTCTTCTACGAGCAGTACTTC. Its translation: CASSLAVFYEQYF. The chain joins TRBV7-9 to TRBJ2-7, with no clear D. The V and J ends lost 0 bases and 3 bases respectively, with 6 bases between them. This CDR3 is built from 13 residues. Per germline, CDR1 SEHNR and CDR2 FQNEAQ (reference sequence).

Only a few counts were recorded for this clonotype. CDR3 sequence: CASRGQGHEQYV. DNA of the CDR3: TGTGCCAGCAGGGGACAGGGGCACGAGCAGTACGTC. V is TRBV6-1 and J is TRBJ2-7, with 10 bases identical to TRBD1. CDR1 is MNHNS, CDR2 SASEGT, per germline. Trimming at V came to 6 bases and at J to 5 bases, leaving 1 base not matched to a gene. The CDR3 consists of 12 residues.

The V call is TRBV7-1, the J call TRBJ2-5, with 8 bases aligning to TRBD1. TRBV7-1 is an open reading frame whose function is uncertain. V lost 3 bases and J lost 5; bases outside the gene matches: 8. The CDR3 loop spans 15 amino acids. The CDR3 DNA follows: TGTGCCAGCAGCTCCACCAGGGGGCGCTCGGAGACCCAGTACTTC. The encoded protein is CASSSTRGRSETQYF.

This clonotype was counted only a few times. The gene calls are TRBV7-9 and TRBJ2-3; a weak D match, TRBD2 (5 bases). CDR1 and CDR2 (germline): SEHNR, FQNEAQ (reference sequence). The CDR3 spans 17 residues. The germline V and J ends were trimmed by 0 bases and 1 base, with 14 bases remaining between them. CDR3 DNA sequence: TGTGCCAGCAGCTTAGCCTCCTTTGTGGGAGGCACAGATACGCAGTATTTT. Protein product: CASSLASFVGGTDTQYF. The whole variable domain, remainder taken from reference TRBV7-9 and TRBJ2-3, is DTGVSQNPRHKITKRGQNVTFRCDPISEHNRLYWYRQTLGQGPEFLTYFQNEAQLEKSRLLSDRFSAERPKGSFSTLEIQRTEQGDSAMYLCASSLASFVGGTDTQYFGPGTRLTVL.

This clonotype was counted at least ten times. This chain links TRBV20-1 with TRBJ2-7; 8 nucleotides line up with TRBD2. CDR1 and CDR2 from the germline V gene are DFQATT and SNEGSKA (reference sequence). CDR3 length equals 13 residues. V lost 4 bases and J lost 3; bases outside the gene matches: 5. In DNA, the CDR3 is TGCAGTGCTATCAGCGGGAGCAACTACGAGCAGTACTTC. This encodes CSAISGSNYEQYF.

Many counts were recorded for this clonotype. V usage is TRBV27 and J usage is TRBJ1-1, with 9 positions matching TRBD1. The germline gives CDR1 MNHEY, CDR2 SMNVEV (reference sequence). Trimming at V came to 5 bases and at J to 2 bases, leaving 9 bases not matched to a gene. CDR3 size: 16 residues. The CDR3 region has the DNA TGTGCCAGCAGTGCTATAGGGGACAGGGAAAACACTGAAGCTTTCTTT. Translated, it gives CASSAIGDRENTEAFF.

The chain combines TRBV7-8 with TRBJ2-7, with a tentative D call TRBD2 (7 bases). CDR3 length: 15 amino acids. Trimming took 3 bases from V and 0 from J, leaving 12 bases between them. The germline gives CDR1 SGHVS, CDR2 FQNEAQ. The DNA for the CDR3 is TGTGCCAGCAGCTTGGGGGGGCTGAGCTCCTACGAGCAGTACGTC. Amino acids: CASSLGGLSSYEQYV.